Below are 25 T cell receptor beta chains sequenced from a single sample in a study of cytomegalovirus exposure and HLA in healthy donors. 13 Jbeta primers and 60 Vbeta primers were used for the PCR. TCRdb's copy holds only in-frame clones and misses some; the assay was immunoSEQ multiplex PCR. The table records some 96,000 clones, around 76% of them present only once. The sequenced sample consisted of PBMCs. These receptors originate from a middle-aged man in good health and CMV-seropositive.

The gene calls are TRBV11-1 and TRBJ1-1, with D possibly TRBD1 on 6 matching bases. Per germline, CDR1 SGHAT and CDR2 FQDESV (reference sequence). V was shortened by 1 base and J by 1 base, with 10 bases between the two germline ends. This CDR3 has 15 amino acids. This CDR3 is CASSLEGRGNTEAFF. The CDR3 nucleotides are TGTGCCAGCAGCTTAGAGGGCAGGGGGAACACTGAAGCTTTCTTT.

The V gene is TRBV5-4, the J gene TRBJ2-4; 8 bases fit TRBD2. Germline loops: CDR1 SGHNT, CDR2 YYREEE (reference sequence). CDR3 length: 14 residues. Unmatched junction bases numbered 9, after V lost 6 bases and J lost 7 bases. CDR3 bases: TGTGCCAGCACCCTCGGGGGGGAGAAGAACATTCAGTACTTC. This encodes CASTLGGEKNIQYF.

This clone showed up just once. This chain joins TRBV7-8 and TRBJ1-1, with D maybe TRBD1 (5 bases). CDR3 length: 12 amino acids. CDR1 and CDR2 (germline): SGHVS, FQNEAQ. Trimming took off 5 bases at V and 3 bases at J, with 7 bases between the two ends. The CDR3 DNA follows: TGTGCCAGCAGCGAACAGGACACTGAAGCTTTCTTT. Protein: CASSEQDTEAFF.

The table lists this clone with a count of one. This same CDR3 is encoded by further DNA sequences in the sample. The chain links TRBV10-3 to TRBJ2-1; tentative D call: TRBD1 (6 bases). V was clipped by 8 bases and J by 5 bases, with 13 bases between them. This CDR3 spans 13 amino acids. Germline V gene lookup returns CDR1 ENHRY and CDR2 SYGVKD. The CDR3 region is CAIGLAGDNEQFF. The CDR3 DNA sequence: TGTGCCATCGGACTGGCAGGGGACAATGAGCAGTTCTTC.

V usage is TRBV5-1 and J usage is TRBJ1-4; TRBD1 matches at 11 bases. This CDR3 comprises 17 residues. Germline-derived CDR1 and CDR2 are SGHRS and YFSETQ. V shed 4 bases and J 2 bases; nucleotides not matched to a gene: 7. This CDR3 is CASSHTGQGVTNEKLFF. The CDR3, as DNA: TGCGCCAGCAGCCATACGGGACAGGGGGTTACTAATGAAAAACTGTTTTTT.

The chain links TRBV19 to TRBJ2-7, with no clear D. Per germline, CDR1 LNHDA and CDR2 SQIVND (reference sequence). Trimming took 5 bases from V and 5 from J, leaving 13 bases between them. CDR3 length: 13 residues. The CDR3 DNA sequence: TGTGCCAGTAGTGGCAGTCCGGGTCACGAGCAGTACTTC. This encodes CASSGSPGHEQYF.

The rearrangement joins TRBV2 to TRBJ2-2, with D maybe TRBD1 (6 bases). Looked up from germline, CDR1 is SNHLY and CDR2 is FYNNEI. CDR3 size: 16 residues. Trimming removed 0 bases from V and 3 bases from J, with 11 bases in between. This CDR3 reads CASSEAPGHYTGELFF. DNA for the CDR3: TGTGCCAGCAGTGAAGCGCCGGGACACTACACCGGGGAGCTGTTTTTT.

The chain recombines TRBV9 with TRBJ2-1; 10 bases are a match to TRBD2. Trimming cost V 5 bases and J 8 bases; bases outside gene matches: 16. The CDR3 is made up of 17 amino acids. The germline V gene encodes CDR1 SGDLS and CDR2 YYNGEE. The DNA of the CDR3 is TGTGCCAGCAGTGTCGTGTCCGGGACTAGCGTCCCCGATGAGCAGTTCTTC. Amino acids: CASSVVSGTSVPDEQFF. Complete variable domain (other parts from reference TRBV9 and TRBJ2-1): DSGVTQTPKHLITATGQRVTLRCSPRSGDLSVYWYQQSLDQGLQFLIQYYNGEERAKGNILERFSAQQFPDLHSELNLSSLELGDSALYFCASSVVSGTSVPDEQFFGPGTRLTVL.

J is TRBJ2-7 and V is TRBV5-6, with 8 bases fitting TRBD1. The CDR3 runs to 14 residues. Germline V gene lookup returns CDR1 SGHDT and CDR2 YYEEEE. Losses at the gene ends were 5 bases for V and 4 bases for J; bases not matched to a gene: 8. The CDR3 spells CASRRTGFGYEQYF. The CDR3 nucleotides are TGTGCCAGCAGACGGACAGGGTTTGGGTACGAGCAGTACTTC.

The chain uses TRBV28 and TRBJ1-4; D is possibly TRBD1 (6 bases). From germline, CDR1 is MDHEN and CDR2 SYDVKM. The CDR3 loop spans 13 amino acids. With 5 bases removed from V and 5 bases from J, the gap between germline ends came to 9 bases. CDR3 amino acids: CASSRGANEKLFF. DNA for the CDR3: TGTGCCAGCAGTCGGGGGGCAAATGAAAAACTGTTTTTT.

This chain joins TRBV19 and TRBJ2-3, with TRBD1 matching over 10 bases. Germline CDR1 and CDR2: LNHDA and SQIVND (reference sequence). The CDR3 covers 15 residues. After removal of 4 bases from V and 5 bases from J, the junction contained 6 bases not matched to a gene. The CDR3 DNA follows: TGTGCCAGTAGTACCCGACAGGGGGCCAGAGATACGCAGTATTTT. The encoded protein is CASSTRQGARDTQYF.

The CDR3 DNA sequence: TGTGCCAGTAGTACGAGCTCCTACAATGAGCAGTTCTTC. It is translated as CASSTSSYNEQFF. The chain couples TRBV19 to TRBJ2-1; D gene uncertain. V was trimmed by 4 bases and J by 0 bases, leaving 4 bases between them. Per the germline V gene, CDR1 is LNHDA and CDR2 is SQIVND (reference sequence). The CDR3 is 13 amino acids.

The chain links TRBV2 to TRBJ2-2, with D perhaps matching TRBD1 (5 bases). Per germline, CDR1 SNHLY and CDR2 FYNNEI. The CDR3 contains 15 residues. Trimming cost V 2 bases and J 3 bases, with 10 bases left between them. The CDR3 DNA follows: TGTGCCAGCAGTGAAATGGGGCTTGACACCGGGGAGCTGTTTTTT. It specifies CASSEMGLDTGELFF. The variable domain in full, completed from reference TRBV2 and TRBJ2-2, reads EPEVTQTPSHQVTQMGQEVILRCVPISNHLYFYWYRQILGQKVEFLVSFYNNEISEKSEIFDDQFSVERPDGSNFTLKIRSTKLEDSAMYFCASSEMGLDTGELFFGEGSRLTVL.

The rearrangement uses TRBV6-1 and TRBJ2-2; 9 bases are shared with TRBD1. The ends lost 6 bases at V and 7 bases at J; junction bases unmatched: 3. This CDR3 has 13 amino acids. Germline V lookup: CDR1 MNHNS, CDR2 SASEGT. Here the CDR3 reads CASRMTGGGELFF. The CDR3 DNA reads TGTGCCAGCAGGATGACAGGGGGCGGGGAGCTGTTTTTT.

V usage is TRBV7-2 and J usage is TRBJ1-2; 8 bases match TRBD1. J lost 7 bases, V lost 0 bases, and 1 base had no gene match. The germline gives CDR1 SGHTA, CDR2 FQGNSA. The CDR3 totals 13 residues. CDR3 sequence: CASSLATGGGYTF. In DNA, the CDR3 is TGTGCCAGCAGCTTAGCCACAGGGGGTGGCTACACCTTC. The variable domain in full, with the rest retrieved from reference TRBV7-2 and TRBJ1-2, is GAGVSQSPSNKVTEKGKDVELRCDPISGHTALYWYRQSLGQGLEFLIYFQGNSAPDKSGLPSDRFSAERTGGSVSTLTIQRTQQEDSAVYLCASSLATGGGYTFGSGTRLTVV.

The chain recombines TRBV9 with TRBJ2-3, with TRBD1 matching 9 bases. There are 15 residues in the CDR3. Germline CDR1 reads SGDLS; CDR2 reads YYNGEE. V lost 0 bases to trimming and J lost 4 bases; unmatched junction nucleotides: 3. DNA of the CDR3: TGTGCCAGCAGCGTAGTCGACAGGGGGTCAGATACGCAGTATTTT. Its protein is CASSVVDRGSDTQYF.

The V call is TRBV19, the J call TRBJ1-5; TRBD1 aligns across 12 bases. Losses at the gene ends were 8 bases for V and 6 bases for J; bases not matched to a gene: 2. This CDR3 region has 13 residues. Per the germline V gene, CDR1 is LNHDA and CDR2 is SQIVND (reference sequence). CDR3 sequence reads: CASGDRGPQPQHF. The DNA of the CDR3 is TGTGCCAGTGGGGACAGGGGGCCTCAGCCCCAGCATTTT.

The V gene is TRBV7-8, the J gene TRBJ2-1; 7 positions agree with TRBD1. The CDR3 loop spans 14 amino acids. The germline V gene encodes CDR1 SGHVS and CDR2 FQNEAQ. V lost 5 bases and J lost 8; bases outside the gene matches: 9. The CDR3 protein is CASSTATGNYEQFF. The CDR3, as DNA: TGTGCCAGCAGCACCGCGACAGGGAATTATGAGCAGTTCTTC.

The V gene is TRBV15, the J gene TRBJ1-5; tentatively, D is TRBD1 (6 bases). Trimming cost V 0 bases and J 3 bases, with 18 bases left between them. The CDR3 sequence is 18 residues long. Germline V lookup: CDR1 LNHNV, CDR2 YYDKDF (reference sequence). The CDR3 here is CATSRDRGAGDYNQPQHF. Written as DNA, the CDR3 is TGTGCCACCAGCAGAGATCGAGGGGCAGGGGACTACAATCAGCCCCAGCATTTT.

This clone was found a few times. V gene TRBV5-8 combines with J gene TRBJ2-1; 10 bases map to TRBD2. J gave up 4 bases and V 0 bases, and 1 base lay outside the gene matches. This CDR3 has 15 amino acids. The germline CDR1 and CDR2 sequences are SGHTS and YDEGEE. CDR3 sequence reads: CASSLASGRYNEQFF. The CDR3, as DNA: TGTGCCAGCAGCTTGGCTAGCGGGAGATACAATGAGCAGTTCTTC. The whole variable domain, filled in from reference TRBV5-8 and TRBJ2-1, reads EAGVTQSPTHLIKTRGQQATLRCSPISGHTSVYWYQQALGLGLQFLLWYDEGEERNRGNFPPRFSGRQFPNYSSELNVNALELEDSALYLCASSLASGRYNEQFFGPGTRLTVL.

The rearrangement uses TRBV9 and TRBJ2-2, with no clear D. The V gene's germline CDR1 is SGDLS and CDR2 YYNGEE. V lost 5 bases and J 2 bases, leaving 4 bases between the germline ends. This CDR3 spans 12 amino acids. CDR3 protein: CASSPNTGELFF. CDR3 bases: TGTGCCAGCAGTCCTAACACCGGGGAGCTGTTTTTT.

The table lists this clone with a few counts. This sequence joins TRBV18 and TRBJ2-7, with a weak D call TRBD2 (5 bases). CDR3 length equals 13 residues. CDR1 is KGHSH, CDR2 LQKENI, per germline. Trimming took off 5 bases at V and 5 bases at J, with 13 bases between the two ends. For the CDR3, the DNA is TGTGCCAGCTCATCCCTTGCGGGCCACGAGCAGTACTTC. Its translation: CASSSLAGHEQYF.

The genes are TRBV7-9 and TRBJ2-7; maybe TRBD1 (6 bases). V shed 5 bases and J shed 0 bases, with 11 bases lying between them. CDR3 length equals 14 residues. The germline V gene has CDR1 SEHNR and CDR2 FQNEAQ (reference sequence). CDR3: CASSPGQNSYEQYF. The CDR3 DNA reads as TGTGCCAGCAGCCCAGGACAGAACTCCTACGAGCAGTACTTC.

The V gene is TRBV5-1, the J gene TRBJ1-2, with TRBD1 matching over 7 bases. Germline V CDR1 and CDR2: SGHRS, YFSETQ. Trimming cost V 2 bases and J 8 bases; bases outside gene matches: 6. This CDR3 is 13 amino acids long. CDR3 residues: CASSFDRVEGYTF. Written as DNA, the CDR3 is TGCGCCAGCAGCTTTGACAGGGTGGAAGGCTACACCTTC.

This clone was counted only a few times. This chain connects TRBV7-8 to TRBJ2-3, with 14 bases aligning to TRBD2. Germline CDR1 is SGHVS and CDR2 is FQNEAQ. This CDR3 has 16 amino acids. The V gene end was trimmed by 6 bases and the J gene end by 7 bases; junction bases not matched to a gene: 9. The CDR3 here is CASSQTSGGERNTQYF. Written as DNA, the CDR3 is TGTGCCAGCAGTCAGACTAGCGGGGGGGAACGTAATACGCAGTATTTT.